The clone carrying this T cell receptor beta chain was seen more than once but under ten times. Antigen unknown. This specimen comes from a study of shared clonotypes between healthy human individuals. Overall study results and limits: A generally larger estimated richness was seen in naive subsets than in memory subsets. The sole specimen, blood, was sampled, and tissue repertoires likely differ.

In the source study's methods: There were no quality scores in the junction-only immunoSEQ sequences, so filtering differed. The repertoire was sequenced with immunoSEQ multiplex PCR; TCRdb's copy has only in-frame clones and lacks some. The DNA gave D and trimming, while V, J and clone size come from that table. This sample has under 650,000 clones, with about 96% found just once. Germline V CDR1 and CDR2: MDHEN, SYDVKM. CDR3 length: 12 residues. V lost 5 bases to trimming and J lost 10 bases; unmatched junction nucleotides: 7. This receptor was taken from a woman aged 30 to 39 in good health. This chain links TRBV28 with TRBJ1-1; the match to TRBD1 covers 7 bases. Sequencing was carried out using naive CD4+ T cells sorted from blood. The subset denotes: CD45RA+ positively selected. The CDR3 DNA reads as TGTGCCAGCAGTCCGACAGGGAGGGTAGCTTTCTTT. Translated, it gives CASSPTGRVAFF.